This T cell receptor (beta chain) was found in a study of neurological immune-mediated disorders (dated by TCRdb to between 2017 and 2020). Context from the whole study: Among the 34 multiple sclerosis patients, relapsing-remitting MS accounted for around 30 and secondary progressive MS accounted for 3. Using UMI-based sequencing, the study compared peripheral blood TCR-beta repertoires from patients with HTLV-I-associated myelopathy (HAM/TSP), patients with multiple sclerosis, and healthy controls. Longitudinal samples, technical triplicates and paired sorted CD4+ and CD8+ T-cell subsets, alongside PBMC samples, were included among the roughly 100 TCR-beta libraries. The cohort comprised 60 to 75 subjects: roughly 15 HAM/TSP patients, 35 or so multiple sclerosis patients and 20 healthy controls.

cDNA synthesis used template-switch 5'RACE with a primer carrying a 10-nucleotide random unique molecular identifier tagging each TCR transcript. Every sequencing run yielded over 160 million TCR-beta sequences covering 15-18 subjects. Total RNA was extracted with the RNeasy kit. The KAPA Real-time Library Amplification kit was used to amplify TCR-beta VDJ regions with primers targeting the TCR constant region and the 5'RACE anchor. Sample indexes and Illumina adaptors were added in a first PCR, and a second PCR then increased library yield. After Ampure bead purification, the TCR product of roughly 650 bp was size-selected on a 2% E-gel SizeSelection system. Before pooling, library quality was checked on a Bioanalyzer, concentration was measured with Qubit, and libraries were quantified with the Kapa Library Quantification kit. Libraries were sequenced paired-end 2 x 150 bp on an Illumina HiSeq 2500. To increase sequence diversity, roughly 23-30% phiX was spiked into each library pool. Turning to the authors' computational methods: Quality-filtered reads were processed with the UMI-based MiGEC pipeline, and over 85% of raw TCR sequences were removed by the MiGEC pipeline during error correction. VDJ genes were aligned to IMGT germline references, and clonotypes were defined by unique CDR3 amino acid sequence plus V-J genes. Clonal expansion, Shannon diversity and CDR3 relatedness (CalcPairwiseDistances, ClusterSamples) were evaluated with VDJtools, and phylogenetic trees were built with CLCbio workbench. Expanded clones were defined as having at least 8 unique UMIs, based on coefficient-of-variation modelling across technical triplicates. TCRdb took the public reads, trimmed them with fastp at Q25, ran MiXCR for clone calling and kept in-frame beta chains. Every entry covers one CDR3 protein and lists the most common genes and DNA from its rows. TCRdb's processing, not the authors', yielded these V and J calls. The sample includes 50,000 or so distinct CDR3 sequences, with 3% to 3.5% observed a single time. The top ten clones comprise about 7.1% of the sample.

From a lookup of the germline V gene, CDR1 and CDR2 are SGHTA and FQGNSA. The CDR3, cysteine through phenylalanine, is 18 amino acids long. The retained sequence is limited to the CDR3, 54 bases, with the frame set at the first base. Unmatched junction bases come to 14, with V trimmed by 1 base and J by 7 bases. This clonotype was found many times. It lacks a known antigen. Base-call qualities are not available, and no considerably larger clone is one nucleotide away. Libraries from unsorted PBMCs were made from 2 million PBMCs kept in RNAlater at -80 degrees C until RNA extraction. The multiple sclerosis patients were enrolled in a US clinical protocol that evaluated disease progression with magnetic resonance imaging. Peripheral blood was subjected to Ficoll-Hypaque density gradient centrifugation to isolate PBMCs, which were then cryopreserved in liquid nitrogen. General conclusions and limits of the study: No identical CDR3 amino acid sequences were shared among expanded clones across subjects, suggesting private TCR-beta repertoires in all groups. In a phylogenetic analysis, the repertoires of 18 out of 34 MS patients fell into a single cluster of related CDR3 sequences, pointing to a possible signature at the repertoire level. The highest TCR clonal expansion was observed in HAM/TSP patients, whereas the lowest was observed in MS patients, even when compared with healthy controls. The MS cluster was not associated with any clinical or MRI features, and the authors stated that larger cohorts are needed.

Sample: PBMCs. The sequence links TRBV7-2 to TRBJ1-5; 9 bases in between match TRBD1. The sequence was obtained from a woman aged 55-75 years with multiple sclerosis. The CDR3 here reads CASSLEPGQGSVGQPQHF. The DNA sequence is TGTGCCAGCAGCTTAGAACCGGGACAGGGCTCGGTTGGGCAGCCCCAGCATTTT.